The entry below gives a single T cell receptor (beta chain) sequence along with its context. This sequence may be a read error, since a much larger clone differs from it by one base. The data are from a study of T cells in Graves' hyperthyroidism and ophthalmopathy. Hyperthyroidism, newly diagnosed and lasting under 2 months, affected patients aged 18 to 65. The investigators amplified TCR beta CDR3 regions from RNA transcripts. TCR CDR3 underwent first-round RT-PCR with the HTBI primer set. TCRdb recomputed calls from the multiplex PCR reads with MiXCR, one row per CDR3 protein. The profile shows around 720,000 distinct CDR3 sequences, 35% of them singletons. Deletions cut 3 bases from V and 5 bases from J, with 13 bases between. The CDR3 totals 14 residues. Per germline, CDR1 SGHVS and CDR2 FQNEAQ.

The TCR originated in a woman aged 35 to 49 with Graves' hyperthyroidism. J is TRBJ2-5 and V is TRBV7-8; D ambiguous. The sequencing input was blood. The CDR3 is CASSFVYHSETQYF. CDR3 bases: TGTGCCAGCAGCTTCGTATATCACTCCGAGACCCAGTACTTC.